This passage covers 18 T cell receptor beta chains from one sample sequenced in a study of T-cell memory formation after mild COVID-19. TCRdb called the 5' RACE reads again in MiXCR, with one record for every CDR3 protein. The top ten clones hold roughly 8.2% of a sample with 550,000 to 600,000 distinct CDR3 sequences, roughly 17% of them seen once. The material sequenced was PBMCs or a T cell subset sorted from them (not recorded which). These receptors originate from an adult woman who had mild COVID-19 (a few samples of this study predate the infection). Cell type and time point are not known.

V usage is TRBV24-1 and J usage is TRBJ2-7; D may correspond to TRBD1 or TRBD2 (5 bases each). Germline loops: CDR1 KGHDR, CDR2 SFDVKD. CDR3 size: 14 residues. V gave up 2 bases and J gave up 0 bases, with 7 bases separating them. Written as DNA, the CDR3 is TGTGCCACCAGTGATTCGAGGGGCTCCTACGAGCAGTACTTC. Translated: CATSDSRGSYEQYF.

The chain is built from TRBV6-2 or TRBV6-3 and TRBJ1-5, with D maybe TRBD1 (5 bases). With 6 bases removed from V and 6 bases from J, the gap between germline ends came to 15 bases. This CDR3 contains 14 residues. CDR1 is MNHEY and CDR2 is SVGEGT in the germline V gene. The CDR3 sequence is CASRVRDGAQPQHF. In DNA form, the CDR3 reads TGTGCCAGCAGAGTCCGGGACGGAGCTCAGCCCCAGCATTTT.

V and J are TRBV5-1 and TRBJ2-5, with 9 bases that match TRBD1. The CDR3 runs 14 residues. After removal of 8 bases from V and 2 bases from J, the junction contained 7 bases not matched to a gene. Germline values: CDR1 SGHRS, CDR2 YFSETQ. The CDR3 loop is CASHGTGLQETQYF. CDR3 DNA: TGCGCCAGTCATGGGACAGGGCTTCAAGAGACCCAGTACTTC.

This clonotype came up a few times. The V call is TRBV27, the J call TRBJ2-7; possible D gene TRBD2, 5 bases. The germline gives CDR1 MNHEY, CDR2 SMNVEV (reference sequence). V lost 3 bases, J lost 5 bases, and 14 bases lay in between. This CDR3 comprises 14 residues. The chain's CDR3 is CASSFGGRPHEQYF. CDR3 coding DNA: TGTGCCAGCAGTTTCGGCGGGCGCCCCCACGAGCAGTACTTC.

This clonotype was seen a handful of times. The chain combines TRBV3-1 with TRBJ1-1, with unresolved D. V lost 7 bases, J lost 8 bases, and 11 bases lay in between. The CDR3 covers 11 residues. Germline values: CDR1 LGHDT, CDR2 YNNKEL (reference sequence). The CDR3 bases are TGTGCCAGCAACAACATGGGAGAAGCTTTCTTT. Protein product: CASNNMGEAFF.

This chain links TRBV12-3 or TRBV12-4 with TRBJ1-2, with D perhaps TRBD1 (5 bases). The CDR3 loop spans 14 amino acids. V gave up 2 bases and J gave up 4 bases, with 11 bases separating them. Here the CDR3 reads CASSLRGFSYGYTF. The CDR3 DNA sequence: TGTGCCAGCAGTTTAAGGGGTTTCAGCTATGGCTACACCTTC.

This chain uses TRBV14 with TRBJ2-7; 8 bases agree with TRBD2. The V gene end was trimmed by 2 bases and the J gene end by 6 bases; junction bases not matched to a gene: 12. The CDR3 consists of 16 residues. Germline lookup yields CDR1 SGHDN and CDR2 FVKESK. CDR3 protein: CASSQNGELAASEQYF. The CDR3 DNA is TGTGCCAGCAGCCAAAACGGGGAACTAGCGGCCTCCGAGCAGTACTTC.

This clonotype occurred many times. The J gene is TRBJ2-7, the V gene TRBV7-2; TRBD2 agrees at 11 bases. The CDR3 is made up of 14 amino acids. Germline loops: CDR1 SGHTA, CDR2 FQGNSA. V shed 5 bases, J shed 2 bases, and the junction held 2 bases outside the gene matches. The CDR3 nucleotides are TGTGCCAGCAGCGCGGGACTAGCGGCCTACGAGCAGTACTTC. Protein sequence: CASSAGLAAYEQYF.

The chain uses TRBV6-2 or TRBV6-3 and TRBJ1-2; TRBD1 is a possible D gene (5 bases). This CDR3 region has 14 residues. The V gene's germline CDR1 is MNHEY and CDR2 SVGEGT. Trimming cost V 2 bases and J 2 bases, with 9 bases left between them. The CDR3 protein is CASSYQGRNYGYTF. The CDR3 region has the DNA TGTGCCAGCAGTTACCAGGGTAGGAACTATGGCTACACCTTC.

This clonotype was seen a few times. This chain uses TRBV7-9 with TRBJ1-2; a weak D match, TRBD1 (5 bases). The CDR3 extends over 13 amino acids. Germline CDR1 SEHNR, CDR2 FQNEAQ (reference sequence). V gave up 4 bases and J gave up 8 bases, with 14 bases separating them. CDR3 in DNA: TGTGCCAGCAGCTCGGATCGCAGGGACGGCTACACCTTC. Amino acids: CASSSDRRDGYTF.

Concerning this clonotype itself: The junction departs from germline at one end; a sequencing error may be responsible. This rearrangement joins TRBV4-2 to TRBJ2-7, with TRBD1 identical over 12 bases. Germline values: CDR1 LGHNA, CDR2 YNFKEQ. The CDR3 runs to 15 residues. CDR3 nucleotide sequence: TGTGCCAGAAGCCAAGAGGGACAGGGGGCAGGCGAGCAGTACTTC. This sequence encodes CARSQEGQGAGEQYF.

There are a few counts of this clonotype. The chain has TRBV7-2 and TRBJ1-3; weak D call: TRBD1 (6 bases). Trimming shortened V by 2 bases and J by 2 bases, and 13 bases separated the two germline ends. Germline CDR1 and CDR2: SGHTA and FQGNSA. The CDR3 extends over 16 amino acids. DNA of the CDR3: TGTGCCAGCAGCTTAATAGGGGGGGCGACTGGAAACACCATATATTTT. Translated, it gives CASSLIGGATGNTIYF.

V and J are TRBV4-3 and TRBJ2-7; D call uncertain. The CDR3 extends over 15 amino acids. V was cut by 0 bases and J by 5 bases, with 14 bases left in between. Germline V gene data show CDR1 as LGHNA and CDR2 as YSLEER. The CDR3, as DNA: TGCGCCAGCAGCCAAGATAGGGCAGCCCCCAACGAGCAGTACTTC. Amino acids: CASSQDRAAPNEQYF.

This clonotype has ten or more counts. The J gene is TRBJ1-2, the V gene TRBV5-1, with D uncertain. The V end lost 5 bases, the J end lost 3 bases, and 14 bases lay between the germline ends. Germline CDR1 SGHRS, CDR2 YFSETQ. CDR3 length: 14 residues. The CDR3 reads CASSPSPLDYGYTF. The CDR3 DNA reads as TGCGCCAGCAGTCCTTCCCCTCTTGACTATGGCTACACCTTC. Full variable domain (rest looked up from reference TRBV5-1 and TRBJ1-2): KAGVTQTPRYLIKTRGQQVTLSCSPISGHRSVSWYQQTPGQGLQFLFEYFSETQRNKGNFPGRFSGRQFSNSRSEMNVSTLELGDSALYLCASSPSPLDYGYTFGSGTRLTVV.

The rearrangement links TRBV7-8 to TRBJ1-1; a possible D gene is TRBD1 (6 bases). The length of the CDR3 is 18 residues. V shed 6 bases and J shed 2 bases, with 25 bases lying between them. CDR1 and CDR2 from the germline V gene are SGHVS and FQNEAQ. The CDR3 spells CASRLRGAPIGANTEAFF. CDR3 coding DNA: TGTGCCAGCAGACTAAGGGGGGCCCCGATTGGGGCTAACACTGAAGCTTTCTTT.

This clonotype was recorded at least ten times. This rearrangement joins TRBV5-1 to TRBJ2-2; D not resolved. The CDR3 is made up of 14 amino acids. Germline assignment: CDR1 SGHRS and CDR2 YFSETQ. Trimming pared 2 bases from V and 4 bases from J, leaving 9 bases between. As DNA, the CDR3 is TGCGCCAGCAGCTTATTAGGGCGCACCGGGGAGCTGTTTTTT. This gives the protein CASSLLGRTGELFF.

V usage is TRBV3-1 and J usage is TRBJ2-4; TRBD2 matches at 12 bases. Germline CDR1 reads LGHDT; CDR2 reads YNNKEL (reference sequence). The V segment lost 0 bases and the J segment 0 bases; nucleotides outside the gene matches: 6. This CDR3 has 19 amino acids. Written as DNA, the CDR3 is TGTGCCAGCAGCCAAGAGTTGACTAGCGGGGGTCTAGCCAAAAACATTCAGTACTTC. It specifies CASSQELTSGGLAKNIQYF.

The J gene is TRBJ2-1, the V gene TRBV20-1; weak D call: TRBD2 (5 bases). Trimming removed 1 base from V and 6 bases from J, with 7 bases in between. The CDR3 sequence is 12 residues long. Germline CDR1 reads DFQATT; CDR2 reads SNEGSKA (reference sequence). CDR3 sequence reads: CSARALANEQFF. The CDR3 DNA reads as TGCAGTGCTAGAGCTCTAGCCAATGAGCAGTTCTTC.